This T cell receptor beta chain was identified in a study of response to subunit inactivated influenza vaccine. V shed 1 base and J 9 bases; nucleotides not matched to a gene: 9. Germline values: CDR1 DFQATT, CDR2 SNEGSKA (reference sequence). The CDR3 totals 14 residues. In the case of this clonotype: Its antigen is not identified.

Points from the study as a whole: New T cells are recruited in small numbers by each seasonal influenza vaccination, according to the authors' suggestion.

From the RT-PCR reads, TCRdb called clonotypes with MiXCR, one entry per CDR3 protein. The sample gives roughly 790,000 distinct CDR3 sequences, roughly 20% of which show up once; 10% is in the top ten. The sequence came from a man aged 45-65 years who received an inactivated influenza vaccine. V usage is TRBV20-1 and J usage is TRBJ2-1; 7 bases align to TRBD1. Sequenced material: PBMCs from blood, taken approximately 5 days after vaccination. This CDR3 is CSARGQGSFGEQFF. The CDR3 nucleotides are TGCAGTGCTAGAGGACAGGGTAGTTTTGGTGAGCAGTTCTTC.